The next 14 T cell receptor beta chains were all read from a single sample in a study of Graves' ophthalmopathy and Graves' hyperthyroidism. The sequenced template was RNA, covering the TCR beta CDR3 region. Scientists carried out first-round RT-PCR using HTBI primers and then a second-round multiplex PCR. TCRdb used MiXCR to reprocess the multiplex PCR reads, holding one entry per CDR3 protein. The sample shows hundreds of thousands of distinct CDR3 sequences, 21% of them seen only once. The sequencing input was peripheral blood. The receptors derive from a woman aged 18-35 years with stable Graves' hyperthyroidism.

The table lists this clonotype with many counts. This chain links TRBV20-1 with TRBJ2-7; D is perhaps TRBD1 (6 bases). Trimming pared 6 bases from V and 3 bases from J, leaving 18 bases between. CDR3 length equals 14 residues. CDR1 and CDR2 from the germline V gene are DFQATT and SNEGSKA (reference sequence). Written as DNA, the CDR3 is TGCAGTGCCCATCTGAGGGGGTTGGTCTACGAGCAGTACTTC. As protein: CSAHLRGLVYEQYF.

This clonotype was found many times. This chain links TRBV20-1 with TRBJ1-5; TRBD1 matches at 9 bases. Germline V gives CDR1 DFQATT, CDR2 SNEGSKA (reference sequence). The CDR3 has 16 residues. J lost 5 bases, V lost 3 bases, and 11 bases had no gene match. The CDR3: CSASIGQGIVHQPQHF. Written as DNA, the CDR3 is TGCAGTGCTAGCATTGGACAGGGGATAGTTCATCAGCCCCAGCATTTT.

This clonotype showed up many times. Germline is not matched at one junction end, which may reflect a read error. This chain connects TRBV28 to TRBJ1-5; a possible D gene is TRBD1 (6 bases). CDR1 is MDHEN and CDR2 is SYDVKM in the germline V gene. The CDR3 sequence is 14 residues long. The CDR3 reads CASSLSGADQPRHF. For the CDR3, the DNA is TGTGCCAGCAGTTTATCGGGGGCGGATCAGCCCCGGCATTTT.

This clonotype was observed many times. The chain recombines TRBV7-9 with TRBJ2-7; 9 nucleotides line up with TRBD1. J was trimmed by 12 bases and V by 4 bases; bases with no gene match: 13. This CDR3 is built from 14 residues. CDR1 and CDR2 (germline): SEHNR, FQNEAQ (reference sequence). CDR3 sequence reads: CASSSSPGQGTPYF. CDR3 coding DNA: TGTGCCAGCAGCTCCTCTCCGGGACAGGGTACTCCGTACTTC.

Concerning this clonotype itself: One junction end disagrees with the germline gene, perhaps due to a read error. DNA of the CDR3: TGTGCCAGCAGTGAAGCGAGGACCAGCTCCTACGAGCACTACTTC. Translating it yields CASSEARTSSYEHYF. The chain carries TRBV2 and TRBJ2-7; D not certain. This CDR3 has 15 residues. From germline, CDR1 is SNHLY and CDR2 FYNNEI.

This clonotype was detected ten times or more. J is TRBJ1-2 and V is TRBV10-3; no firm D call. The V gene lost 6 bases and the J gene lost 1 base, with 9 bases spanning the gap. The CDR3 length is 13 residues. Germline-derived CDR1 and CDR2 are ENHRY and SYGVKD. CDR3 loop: CAISGTHNYGYTF. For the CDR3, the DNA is TGTGCCATCAGCGGAACCCATAACTATGGCTACACCTTC.

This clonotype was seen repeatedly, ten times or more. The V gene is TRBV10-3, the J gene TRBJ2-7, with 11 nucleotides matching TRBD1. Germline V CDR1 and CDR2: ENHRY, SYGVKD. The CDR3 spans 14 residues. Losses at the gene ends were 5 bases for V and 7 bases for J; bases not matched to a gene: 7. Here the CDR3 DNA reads TGTGCCATCAGTTCGGACAGGGGGCCGGGGGAGCAGTACTTC. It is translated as CAISSDRGPGEQYF.

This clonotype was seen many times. CDR3 residues: CRGTGGGTEAFF. The CDR3 coding sequence is TGCAGGGGGACAGGGGGCGGCACTGAAGCTTTCTTT. The chain combines TRBV20-1 with TRBJ1-1, with TRBD1 identical over 12 bases. CDR1 DFQATT and CDR2 SNEGSKA come from the germline V gene (reference sequence). The CDR3 length is 12 residues.

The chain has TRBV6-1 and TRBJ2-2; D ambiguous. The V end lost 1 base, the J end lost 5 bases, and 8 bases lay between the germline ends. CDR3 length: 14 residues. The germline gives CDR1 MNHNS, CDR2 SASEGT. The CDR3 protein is CASSEVRWTGELFF. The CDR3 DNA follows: TGTGCCAGCAGTGAAGTCCGGTGGACCGGGGAGCTGTTTTTT.

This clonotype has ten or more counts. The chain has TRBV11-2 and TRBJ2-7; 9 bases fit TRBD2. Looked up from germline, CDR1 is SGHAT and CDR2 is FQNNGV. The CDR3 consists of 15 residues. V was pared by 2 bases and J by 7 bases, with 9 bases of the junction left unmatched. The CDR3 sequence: CASSLIGGRVGEQYF. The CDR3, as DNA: TGTGCCAGCAGCTTAATCGGCGGGAGGGTCGGAGAGCAGTACTTC. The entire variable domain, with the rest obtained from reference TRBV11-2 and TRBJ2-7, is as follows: EAGVAQSPRYKIIEKRQSVAFWCNPISGHATLYWYQQILGQGPKLLIQFQNNGVVDDSQLPKDRFSAERLKGVDSTLKIQPAKLEDSAVYLCASSLIGGRVGEQYFGPGTRLTVT.

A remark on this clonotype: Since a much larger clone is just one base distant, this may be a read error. The CDR3 sequence is CSASDRAYEQYF. CDR3 nucleotide sequence: TGCAGTGCCAGCGACAGAGCCTACGAGCAGTACTTC. The V gene is TRBV20-1, the J gene TRBJ2-7; D is perhaps TRBD1 (5 bases). V shed 6 bases and J shed 2 bases, with 11 bases lying between them. Germline CDR1 is DFQATT and CDR2 is SNEGSKA (reference sequence). The CDR3 runs to 12 residues.

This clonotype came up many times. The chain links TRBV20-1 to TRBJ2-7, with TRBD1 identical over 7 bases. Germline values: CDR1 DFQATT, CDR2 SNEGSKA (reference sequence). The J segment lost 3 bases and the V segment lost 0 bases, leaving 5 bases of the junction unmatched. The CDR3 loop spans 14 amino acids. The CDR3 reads CSARDLGDSYEQYF. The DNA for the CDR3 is TGCAGTGCTAGAGATCTGGGGGACAGCTACGAGCAGTACTTC.

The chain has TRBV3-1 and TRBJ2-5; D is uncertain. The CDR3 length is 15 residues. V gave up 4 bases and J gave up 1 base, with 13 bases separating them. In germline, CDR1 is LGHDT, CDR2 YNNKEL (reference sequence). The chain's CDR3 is CASSPPIGGQETQYF. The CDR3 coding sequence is TGTGCCAGCAGCCCCCCTATTGGCGGCCAAGAGACCCAGTACTTC.

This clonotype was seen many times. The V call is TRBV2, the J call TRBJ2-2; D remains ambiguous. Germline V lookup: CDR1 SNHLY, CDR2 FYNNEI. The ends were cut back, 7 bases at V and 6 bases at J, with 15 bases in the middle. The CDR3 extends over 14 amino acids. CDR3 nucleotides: TGTGCCAGCACCTCCTCGGACGGTGCCGGGGAGCTGTTTTTT. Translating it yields CASTSSDGAGELFF. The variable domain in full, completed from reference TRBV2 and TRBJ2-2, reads EPEVTQTPSHQVTQMGQEVILRCVPISNHLYFYWYRQILGQKVEFLVSFYNNEISEKSEIFDDQFSVERPDGSNFTLKIRSTKLEDSAMYFCASTSSDGAGELFFGEGSRLTVL.